This T cell receptor beta chain originates from a study of blood T cell repertoires in COVID-19. Study background: Samples representing acute and convalescent COVID-19 were sourced from the United States, Italy and Spain. The analysed material was cDNA or gDNA that came from T cells, B-cell-depleted T cells, or PBMCs.

Original processing methods: Amplification from reference gene primers served as the basis for estimated nucleated cell counts. Measured with immunoSEQ multiplex PCR; TCRdb has only the in-frame clones, and not every one. V, J and clone size reflect that table, while D and trimming were determined from the DNA. The profile covers over 200,000 clones, with roughly 91% appearing a single time and 0.99% taken by the ten largest. Trimming took off 4 bases at V and 7 bases at J, with 17 bases between the two ends. Germline V gene data show CDR1 as MNHEY and CDR2 as SVGEGT. CDR3 length: 15 residues. Sequencing was carried out using peripheral blood. The TCR sequence derives from a woman aged 40-49 years who had recovered from COVID-19. The V call is TRBV6-2 or TRBV6-3, the J call TRBJ1-5; maybe TRBD1 (5 bases). CDR3 nucleotides: TGTGCCAGCAGTTTGCCGGCATCGGGGGGACAGCCCCAGCATTTT. Encoded protein: CASSLPASGGQPQHF.